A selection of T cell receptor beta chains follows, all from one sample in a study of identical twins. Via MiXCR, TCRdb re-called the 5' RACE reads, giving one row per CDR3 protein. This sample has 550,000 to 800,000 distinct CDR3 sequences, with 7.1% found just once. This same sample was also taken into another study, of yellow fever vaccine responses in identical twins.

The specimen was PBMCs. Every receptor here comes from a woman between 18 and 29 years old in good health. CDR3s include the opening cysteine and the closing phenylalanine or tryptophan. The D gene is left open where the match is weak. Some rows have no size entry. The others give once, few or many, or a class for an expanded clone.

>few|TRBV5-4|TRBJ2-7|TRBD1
TGTGCCAGCAGCTTCAGTTCTCCGGGACAGGCCCCTTACGAGCAGTACTTC
CASSFSSPGQAPYEQYF
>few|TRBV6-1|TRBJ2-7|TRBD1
TGTGCCAGCTATGATCCGGGACAGGGCTACGAGCAGTACTTC
CASYDPGQGYEQYF
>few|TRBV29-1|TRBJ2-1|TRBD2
TGCAGCGTTCGGAAGAGTAGCGGGAGCGCGGGGGGCAATGAGCAGTTCTTC
CSVRKSSGSAGGNEQFF
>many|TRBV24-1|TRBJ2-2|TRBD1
TGTGCCACCGGGACAGATGCGAACACCGGGGAGCTGTTTTTT
CATGTDANTGELFF
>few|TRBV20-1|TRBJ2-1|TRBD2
TGCAGTGCTACCCCCGACGGGGGGTCTGAGCAGTTCTTC
CSATPDGGSEQFF
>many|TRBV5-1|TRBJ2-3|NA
TGCGCCAGCAGCTTGGCTATCCGGGACTCCGGCACAGATACGCAGTATTTT
CASSLAIRDSGTDTQYF
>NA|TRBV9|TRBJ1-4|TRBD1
TGTGCCAGCAGCGCGACAGGGGAGGGTGAAAAACTGTTTTTT
CASSATGEGEKLFF
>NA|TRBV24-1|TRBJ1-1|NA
TGTGCCACCAGTGACCCCCGCCGGGAGGGCACTGAAGCTTTCTTT
CATSDPRREGTEAFF
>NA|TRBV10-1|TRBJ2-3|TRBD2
TGCGCCAGCAGTCCTAGCGGGGGGGTAGATACGCAGTATTTT
CASSPSGGVDTQYF
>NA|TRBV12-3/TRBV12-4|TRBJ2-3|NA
TGTGCCAGCAGCCAGAGACAGGGAGGGGCAGATACGCAGTATTTT
CASSQRQGGADTQYF
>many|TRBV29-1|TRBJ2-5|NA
TGCAGCGTTGCCGGACTAAACCAAGAGACCCAGTACTTC
CSVAGLNQETQYF
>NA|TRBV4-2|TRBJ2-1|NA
TGTGCCAGCAGCCAAGGGAACGACGGTTCCGCAAGTGGGAATGAGCAGTTCTTC
CASSQGNDGSASGNEQFF
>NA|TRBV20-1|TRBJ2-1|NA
TGCAGTGCTCCGCAGGGAGGCCCTCCCAATGAGCAGTTCTTC
CSAPQGGPPNEQFF
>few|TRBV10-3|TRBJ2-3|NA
TGTGCCATCAGTGAGTCGCTGGGGCAAGTCGTGGATACGCAGTATTTT
CAISESLGQVVDTQYF
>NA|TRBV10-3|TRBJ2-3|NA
TGTGCCATCAGAGCGGACGGAGATACGCAGTATTTT
CAIRADGDTQYF
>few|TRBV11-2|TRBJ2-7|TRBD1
TGTGCCAGCAGAATTCCGGGGACAGGCGCCCACGAGCAGTACTTC
CASRIPGTGAHEQYF
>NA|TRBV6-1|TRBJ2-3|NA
TGTGCCAGCATCTGCGAACTTCCTTCAGGCAAAGATACGCAGTATTTT
CASICELPSGKDTQYF
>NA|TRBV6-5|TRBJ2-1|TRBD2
TGTGCCAGCAGTTACTCGGTAGCGGGGCCCTACAATGAGCAGTTCTTC
CASSYSVAGPYNEQFF
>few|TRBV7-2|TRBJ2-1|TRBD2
TGTGCCAGCAGCCGACTAGCGGGGGTTATCAATGAGCAGTTCTTC
CASSRLAGVINEQFF
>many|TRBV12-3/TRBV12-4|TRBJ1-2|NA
TGTGCCAGCACCCCCCAGATCGATCATGGCTACACCTTC
CASTPQIDHGYTF
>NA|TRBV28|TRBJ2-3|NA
TGTGCCAGCAGTCCAACAGGGTACACTAGCACAGATACGCAGTATTTT
CASSPTGYTSTDTQYF
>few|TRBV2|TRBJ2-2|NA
TGTGCCAGCAGCGGTAGTAGGGGGGAGAACACCGGGGAGCTGTTTTTT
CASSGSRGENTGELFF
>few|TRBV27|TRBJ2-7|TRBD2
TGTGCCAGCAAAACCCTAGGACTAGCGGGCTCCTACGAGCAGTACTTC
CASKTLGLAGSYEQYF
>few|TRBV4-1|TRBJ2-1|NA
TGCGCCAGCAGCCCGCTACAATTTCTAACAGGGATCGATGAGCAGTTCTTC
CASSPLQFLTGIDEQFF
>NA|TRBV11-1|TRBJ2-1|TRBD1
TGTGCCAGCAGCTTAGCACTAGGGGGCAGGGGTATCCCCAATGAGCAGTTCTTC
CASSLALGGRGIPNEQFF
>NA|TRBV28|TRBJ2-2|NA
TGTGCCAGCAGCAGAAGCGGGCCGAACACCGGGGAGCTGTTTTTT
CASSRSGPNTGELFF
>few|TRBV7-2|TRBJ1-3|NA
TGTGCCAGCAGTCCTCGTGGGGGGCTCTCTGGAAACACCATATATTTT
CASSPRGGLSGNTIYF
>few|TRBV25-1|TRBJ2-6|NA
TGTGCCAGCAGTGAACCCCGCTCTGGGGCCAACGTCCTGACTTTC
CASSEPRSGANVLTF
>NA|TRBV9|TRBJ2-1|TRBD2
TGTGCCAGCAGCTCTACCGGGACTAGCGGGGGGGCAGAGCAGTTCTTC
CASSSTGTSGGAEQFF
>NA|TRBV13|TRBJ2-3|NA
TGTGCCAGCAGCTTGACCGGCTTCTCCGGGGGTAACACAGATACGCAGTATTTT
CASSLTGFSGGNTDTQYF
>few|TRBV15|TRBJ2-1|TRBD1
TGTGCCACCAGCAGAGATTTGGGACAGCCCTACAATGAGCAGTTCTTC
CATSRDLGQPYNEQFF
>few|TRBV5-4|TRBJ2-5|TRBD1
TGTGCCAGCAGCTTGGGGGGTACCGGGACAGAGAAAGAGACCCAGTACTTC
CASSLGGTGTEKETQYF
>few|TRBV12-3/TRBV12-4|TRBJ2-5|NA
TGTGCCACCTCCTGGCGTTTGAGGGAGACCCAGTACTTC
CATSWRLRETQYF
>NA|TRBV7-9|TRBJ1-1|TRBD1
TGTGCCAGCAGCTCACAGGGGAGGAGTACTGAAGCTTTCTTT
CASSSQGRSTEAFF
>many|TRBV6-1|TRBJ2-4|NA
TGTGCCAGCAGGCAGACAGGAGTCAAAAACATTCAGTACTTC
CASRQTGVKNIQYF
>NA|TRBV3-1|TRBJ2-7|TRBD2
TGTGCCAGCAGCCAAGATTTGGTTAGCGGGAGTTCCCACGAGCAGTACTTC
CASSQDLVSGSSHEQYF
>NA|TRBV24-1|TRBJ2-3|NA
TGTGCCACCAGTGATTCCGGGGGCACAGATACGCAGTATTTT
CATSDSGGTDTQYF
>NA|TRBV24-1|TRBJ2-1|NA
TGTGCCACCAGTGGGGAGTTCTCCTACAATGAGCAGTTCTTC
CATSGEFSYNEQFF
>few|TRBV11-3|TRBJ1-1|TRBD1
TGTGCCAGCAGCGACAGGGCCCGGAACACTGAAGCTTTCTTT
CASSDRARNTEAFF
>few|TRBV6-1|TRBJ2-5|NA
TGTGCCAGCAGTGAGCCGGGACGGCAAGAGACCCAGTACTTC
CASSEPGRQETQYF
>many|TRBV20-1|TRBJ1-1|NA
TGCAGTGCTAGACACAGACCTGAAGCTTTCTTT
CSARHRPEAFF
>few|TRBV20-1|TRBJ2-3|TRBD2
TGCAGTGCTCATACTAGCGGGGGTTGGTCAGATACGCAGTATTTT
CSAHTSGGWSDTQYF
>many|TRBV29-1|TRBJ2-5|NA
TGCAGCGTGCTCAGGACAGGGAGGGAAGAGACCCAGTACTTC
CSVLRTGREETQYF
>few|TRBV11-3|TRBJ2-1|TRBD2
TGTGCCAGCAGCTTACTAGCGGGAGTTACTTACAATGAGCAGTTCTTC
CASSLLAGVTYNEQFF
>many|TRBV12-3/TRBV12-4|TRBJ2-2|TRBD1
TGTGCCAGCAGTTCGACAGGGGCCTACACCGGGGAGCTGTTTTTT
CASSSTGAYTGELFF
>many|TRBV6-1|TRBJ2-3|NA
TGTGCCAGCAGAAAACTTACAGGGTTAGATACGCAGTATTTT
CASRKLTGLDTQYF
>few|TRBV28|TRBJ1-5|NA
TGTGCCAGCAGTTTAGGGTCCAAAAATCAGCCCCAGCATTTT
CASSLGSKNQPQHF